This section outlines one TCR beta chain sequence together with its context. The sample is drawn from a study of CD8+CD57+ T cells in acquired aplastic anemia. Trimming pared 6 bases from V and 8 bases from J, leaving 21 bases between. This CDR3 is built from 15 residues. The germline gives CDR1 SGHNT, CDR2 YYREEE (reference sequence). TCR beta VDJ combinations and CDR3 sequences were profiled from genomic DNA. Each CDR3 protein is one row after TCRdb ran MiXCR on the reads. This sample has about half a million distinct CDR3 sequences, with less than 35% found just once. Sequencing was done on patients that had shown CD8+CD57+ cell expansion by flow cytometry.

The rearrangement joins TRBV5-4 to TRBJ2-1; either TRBD1 or TRBD2 may fit D (5 bases each). The specimen was sorted CD4+, CD8+, or CD8+CD57+ T cells (not recorded which) from PBMCs. The TCR was taken from a human donor with aplastic anemia. The CDR3: CASTYGASLTDEQFF. CDR3 nucleotide sequence: TGTGCCAGCACCTACGGGGCTAGTCTTACCGATGAGCAGTTCTTC.